Each of the 16 T cell receptor beta chains below was sequenced from the same sample in a study of T cells in narcolepsy. Method: immunoSEQ multiplex PCR; TCRdb's copy keeps in-frame clones and lacks some. The table lists approximately 40,000 clones, 88% of them singletons, with around 1.2% in the top ten. Sequenced material: CD45RA- memory CD4+ T cells from PBMCs. These receptors came from a human donor with narcolepsy.

The V call is TRBV30, the J call TRBJ2-7; no firm D call. Germline V lookup: CDR1 GTSNPN, CDR2 SVGIG (reference sequence). The V gene lost 0 bases and the J gene lost 2 bases, with 20 bases spanning the gap. This CDR3 has 17 residues. CDR3 nucleotides: TGTGCCTGGAGTGTACCCCCTAGACCAACAATCACCTACGAGCAGTACTTC. It yields the protein CAWSVPPRPTITYEQYF.

The gene calls are TRBV11-3 and TRBJ2-5; possibly TRBD1 for D (6 bases). Trimming shortened V by 5 bases and J by 5 bases, and 12 bases separated the two germline ends. CDR1 is SGHNT and CDR2 is YENEEA in the germline V gene. The CDR3 is 13 amino acids. Here the CDR3 DNA reads TGTGCCAGCAGCCCAGGGGTCGGGGAGACCCAGTACTTC. Its protein product is CASSPGVGETQYF.

The chain links TRBV13 to TRBJ2-7; 10 positions match TRBD2. Per germline, CDR1 PRHDT and CDR2 FYEKMQ (reference sequence). This CDR3 has 16 amino acids. J was trimmed by 0 bases and V by 5 bases; bases with no gene match: 7. In nucleotides, the CDR3 is TGTGCCAGCAGCCGCTGGACTAGCGGAAGCTCCTACGAGCAGTACTTC. As protein: CASSRWTSGSSYEQYF.

The V call is TRBV19, the J call TRBJ1-5; D perhaps matches TRBD1 (5 bases). Germline V gene sequence: CDR1 LNHDA, CDR2 SQIVND (reference sequence). V was cut by 4 bases and J by 9 bases, with 10 bases left in between. The CDR3 is made up of 12 amino acids. CDR3: CASSTGTRPQHF. The CDR3 nucleotides are TGTGCCAGTAGTACCGGGACCCGGCCCCAGCATTTT.

The chain has TRBV11-2 and TRBJ2-7, with D uncertain. Trimming took off 0 bases at V and 2 bases at J, with 11 bases between the two ends. This CDR3 has 15 amino acids. The germline gives CDR1 SGHAT, CDR2 FQNNGV. This CDR3 is CASSLDQGRAYEQYF. CDR3 sequence (DNA): TGTGCCAGCAGCTTAGATCAAGGCAGAGCCTACGAGCAGTACTTC.

The chain couples TRBV18 to TRBJ2-2; 11 bases align to TRBD2. J gave up 6 bases and V 2 bases, and 2 bases lay outside the gene matches. CDR1 KGHSH and CDR2 LQKENI come from the germline V gene. The CDR3 loop spans 15 amino acids. The CDR3 reads CASSPTSGSAGELFF. CDR3 DNA: TGTGCCAGCTCACCAACTAGCGGGAGTGCCGGGGAGCTGTTTTTT.

Only a few counts were recorded for this clone. The chain carries TRBV14 and TRBJ1-1; D might be TRBD1 (5 bases). Germline loops: CDR1 SGHDN, CDR2 FVKESK. V lost 0 bases to trimming and J lost 4 bases, with 12 bases between them. There are 15 residues in the CDR3. The CDR3 is CASSQEASGATEAFF. CDR3 nucleotide sequence: TGTGCCAGCAGCCAAGAGGCCAGCGGGGCCACTGAAGCTTTCTTT. Together with reference TRBV14 and TRBJ1-1, the CDR3 gives the full variable domain: EAGVTQFPSHSVIEKGQTVTLRCDPISGHDNLYWYRRVMGKEIKFLLHFVKESKQDESGMPNNRFLAERTGGTYSTLKVQPAELEDSGVYFCASSQEASGATEAFFGQGTRLTVV.

V is TRBV5-1 and J is TRBJ1-2; D not certain. Per the germline V gene, CDR1 is SGHRS and CDR2 is YFSETQ. The CDR3 has 14 amino acids. The ends were cut back, 0 bases at V and 8 bases at J, with 14 bases in the middle. CDR3 coding DNA: TGCGCCAGCAGCTTGGGGCAGCCCCCAGGAGGCTACACCTTC. Amino acids: CASSLGQPPGGYTF.

Only one count was recorded for this clone. This chain uses TRBV7-3 with TRBJ1-1, with TRBD1 matching over 8 bases. V gave up 3 bases and J gave up 11 bases; unmatched junction bases: 11. The length of the CDR3 is 14 residues. Germline lookup yields CDR1 SGHTA and CDR2 FQGTGA. The CDR3 DNA follows: TGTGCCAGCAGCTTTAATCAGGGGGCAATAGGGGCTTTCTTT. Protein: CASSFNQGAIGAFF.

This chain links TRBV20-1 with TRBJ1-2; TRBD1 might be the D (5 bases). The CDR3 covers 11 residues. Looked up from germline, CDR1 is DFQATT and CDR2 is SNEGSKA (reference sequence). Trimming left V 5 bases short and J 8 bases short, with 12 bases between. CDR3 sequence: CSAPGPNGYTF. Written as DNA, the CDR3 is TGCAGTGCTCCGGGACCGAACGGCTACACCTTC.

The chain carries TRBV9 and TRBJ1-4; D gene uncertain. Germline V lookup: CDR1 SGDLS, CDR2 YYNGEE. CDR3 length equals 15 residues. Deletions cut 4 bases from V and 7 bases from J, with 17 bases between. The CDR3 protein is CASSIGRGPSEKLFF. The CDR3 DNA reads as TGTGCCAGCAGCATAGGGCGAGGTCCGTCTGAAAAACTGTTTTTT.

Comment on this clone: The sample has other DNA sequences that encode this CDR3 too. The genes are TRBV5-5 and TRBJ1-2, with TRBD1 matching 9 bases. The CDR3 is made up of 14 amino acids. The junction had 3 bases not matched to a gene; V was cut back by 4 bases and J by 2 bases. Germline assignment: CDR1 SGHKS and CDR2 YYEKEE (reference sequence). The CDR3 nucleotides read TGTGCCAGCAGCCGGACAGGGGAGAACTATGGCTACACCTTC. It specifies CASSRTGENYGYTF.

J is TRBJ2-2 and V is TRBV27; D not resolved. The CDR3 loop spans 16 amino acids. Trimming took 2 bases from V and 1 from J, leaving 11 bases between them. Germline V gene sequence: CDR1 MNHEY, CDR2 SMNVEV (reference sequence). In DNA form, the CDR3 reads TGTGCCAGCAGTTTAAGTCGACCTCGGAACACCGGGGAGCTGTTTTTT. Translated, it gives CASSLSRPRNTGELFF.

The genes are TRBV9 and TRBJ2-3; D remains ambiguous. Per germline, CDR1 SGDLS and CDR2 YYNGEE. V was clipped by 0 bases and J by 2 bases, with 16 bases between them. This CDR3 contains 17 residues. CDR3 coding DNA: TGTGCCAGCAGCGTAGCGATAGAGCCCCCACACACAGATACGCAGTATTTT. Residues: CASSVAIEPPHTDTQYF.

The chain links TRBV5-1 to TRBJ2-7, with D unclear. V lost 3 bases and J lost 3, with 7 bases in between. CDR1 is SGHRS, CDR2 YFSETQ, per germline. The CDR3 runs 12 residues. The CDR3: CASSSTDYEQYF. The CDR3 bases are TGCGCCAGCAGCTCCACAGACTACGAGCAGTACTTC.

This clone was seen only once. The CDR3 DNA reads TGTGCCAGCAGCTTACAGCGGGGAACAGATACGCAGTATTTT. Translation: CASSLQRGTDTQYF. The chain recombines TRBV7-9 with TRBJ2-3; 7 bases match TRBD2. CDR3 length: 14 residues. Germline CDR1 SEHNR, CDR2 FQNEAQ (reference sequence). Trimming cost V 2 bases and J 3 bases; bases outside gene matches: 2.